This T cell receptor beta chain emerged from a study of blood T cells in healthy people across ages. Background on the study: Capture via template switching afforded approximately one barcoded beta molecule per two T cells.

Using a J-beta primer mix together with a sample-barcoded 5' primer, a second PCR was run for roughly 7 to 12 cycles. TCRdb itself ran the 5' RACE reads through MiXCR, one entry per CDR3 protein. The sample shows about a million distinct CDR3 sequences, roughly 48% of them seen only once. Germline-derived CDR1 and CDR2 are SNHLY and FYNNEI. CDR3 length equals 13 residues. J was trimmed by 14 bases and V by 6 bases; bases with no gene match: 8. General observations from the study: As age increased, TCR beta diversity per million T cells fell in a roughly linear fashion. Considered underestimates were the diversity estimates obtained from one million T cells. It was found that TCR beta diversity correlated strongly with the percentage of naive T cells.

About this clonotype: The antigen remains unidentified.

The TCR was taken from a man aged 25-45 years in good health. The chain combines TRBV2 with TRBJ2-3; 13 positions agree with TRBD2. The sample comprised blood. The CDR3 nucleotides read TGTGCCAGCAGAGCGGGACTAGCGGGGACCCCGTATTTT. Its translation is CASRAGLAGTPYF.